This T cell receptor beta chain came from a study of blood T cell repertoires in COVID-19. Study in general: Both acute and convalescent COVID-19 samples were obtained from the United States, Italy and Spain. The analysed material was cDNA or gDNA that came from T cells, B-cell-depleted T cells, or PBMCs.

Per the original data handling: From reference gene primer amplification, estimates of nucleated cell counts were derived. The method was immunoSEQ multiplex PCR; TCRdb's version includes in-frame clones alone and lacks a portion of them. V, J and clone size are those of that table, while D and trimming were read from the DNA. The sample consists of some 70,000 clones, just under 80% of them appearing once. V was shortened by 0 bases and J by 0 bases, with 15 bases between the two germline ends. Germline V CDR1 and CDR2: MGHRA, YSYEKL. The CDR3 has 18 amino acids. Sequenced sample: peripheral blood. The receptor was isolated from a woman aged 60-75 years with acute or convalescent COVID-19. The V gene is TRBV4-1, the J gene TRBJ1-3; no definite D call. CDR3 DNA sequence: TGCGCCAGCAGCCAAGAAAGGTGGGGAGATTTCTCTGGAAACACCATATATTTT. Protein sequence: CASSQERWGDFSGNTIYF.